The source of this T cell receptor (beta chain) is a study of blood T cells in healthy people across ages. Primers used in a second PCR of about 7 to 12 cycles were a sample-barcoded 5' primer and a J-beta primer mix. Tagging of each cDNA molecule was performed by a template-switch adaptor with 12 random nucleotides. TCRdb fed the 5' RACE reads into MiXCR, producing one record per CDR3 protein. The sample lists 850,000 to 1,100,000 distinct CDR3 sequences, about two fifths seen once, with around 13% in the top ten. The germline gives CDR1 SEHNR, CDR2 FQNEAQ (reference sequence). With 5 bases removed from V and 7 bases from J, the gap between germline ends came to 20 bases. There are 15 residues in the CDR3. With respect to this clonotype: Its antigen is not identified.

Study observations and caveats: Age advanced and TCR beta diversity per million T cells fell, roughly linearly.

The sequence came from a man aged 18 to 30 in good health. Sequencing was done on a sample of blood. This chain uses TRBV7-9 with TRBJ1-2; D perhaps matches TRBD1 (6 bases). CDR3 DNA sequence: TGTGCCAGCAGCGCCCAGAACAGGGAATCTTGTGGCTACACCTTC. Protein sequence: CASSAQNRESCGYTF. Looking up the rest from reference TRBV7-9 and TRBJ1-2 gives the full variable domain: DTGVSQNPRHKITKRGQNVTFRCDPISEHNRLYWYRQTLGQGPEFLTYFQNEAQLEKSRLLSDRFSAERPKGSFSTLEIQRTEQGDSAMYLCASSAQNRESCGYTFGSGTRLTVV.